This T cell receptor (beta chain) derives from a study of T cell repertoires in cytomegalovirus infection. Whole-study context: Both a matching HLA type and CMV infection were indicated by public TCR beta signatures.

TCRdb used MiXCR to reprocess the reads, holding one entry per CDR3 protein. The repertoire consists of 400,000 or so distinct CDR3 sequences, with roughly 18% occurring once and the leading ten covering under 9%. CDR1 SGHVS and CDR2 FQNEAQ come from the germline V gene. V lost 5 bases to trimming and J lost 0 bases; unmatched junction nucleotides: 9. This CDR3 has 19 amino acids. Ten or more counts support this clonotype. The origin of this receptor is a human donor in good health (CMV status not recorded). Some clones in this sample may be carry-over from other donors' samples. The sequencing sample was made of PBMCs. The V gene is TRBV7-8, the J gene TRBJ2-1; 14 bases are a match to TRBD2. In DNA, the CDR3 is TGTGCCAGCAGCGGAAGACTAGCGGGAGGGTTGAGCTCCTACAATGAGCAGTTCTTC. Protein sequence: CASSGRLAGGLSSYNEQFF.